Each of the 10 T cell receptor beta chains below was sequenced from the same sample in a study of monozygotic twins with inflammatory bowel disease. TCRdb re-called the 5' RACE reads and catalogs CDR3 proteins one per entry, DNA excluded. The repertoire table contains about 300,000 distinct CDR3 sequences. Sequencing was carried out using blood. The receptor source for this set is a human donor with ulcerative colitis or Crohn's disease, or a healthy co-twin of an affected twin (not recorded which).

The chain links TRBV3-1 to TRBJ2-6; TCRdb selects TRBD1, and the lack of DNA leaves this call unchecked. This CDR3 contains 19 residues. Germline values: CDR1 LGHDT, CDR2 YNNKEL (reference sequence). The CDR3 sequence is CASTNKRGRDSWGANVLTF. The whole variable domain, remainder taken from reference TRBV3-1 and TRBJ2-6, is DTAVSQTPKYLVTQMGNDKSIKCEQNLGHDTMYWYKQDSKKFLKIMFSYNNKELIINETVPNRFSPKSPDKAHLNLHINSLELGDSAVYFCASTNKRGRDSWGANVLTFGAGSRLTVL.

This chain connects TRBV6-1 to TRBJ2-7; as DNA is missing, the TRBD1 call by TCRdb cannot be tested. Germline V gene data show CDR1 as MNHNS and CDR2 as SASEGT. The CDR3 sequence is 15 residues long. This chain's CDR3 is CASSRGGTISYEQYF.

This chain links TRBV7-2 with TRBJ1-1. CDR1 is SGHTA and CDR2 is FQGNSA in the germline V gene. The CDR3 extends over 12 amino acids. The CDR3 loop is CASSLRWAEAFF.

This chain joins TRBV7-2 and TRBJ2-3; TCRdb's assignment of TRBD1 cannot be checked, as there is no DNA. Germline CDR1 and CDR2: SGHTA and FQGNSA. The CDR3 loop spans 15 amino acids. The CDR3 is CASSLASRGTNTQYF.

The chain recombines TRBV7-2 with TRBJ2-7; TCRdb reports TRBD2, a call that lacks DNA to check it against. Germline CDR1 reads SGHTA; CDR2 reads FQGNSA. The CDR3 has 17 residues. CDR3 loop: CASSRAVGSPLTREQYF.

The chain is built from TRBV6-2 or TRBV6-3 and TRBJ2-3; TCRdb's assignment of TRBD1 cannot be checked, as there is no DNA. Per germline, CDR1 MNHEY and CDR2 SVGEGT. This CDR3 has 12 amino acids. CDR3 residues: CASRPDRDTQYF.

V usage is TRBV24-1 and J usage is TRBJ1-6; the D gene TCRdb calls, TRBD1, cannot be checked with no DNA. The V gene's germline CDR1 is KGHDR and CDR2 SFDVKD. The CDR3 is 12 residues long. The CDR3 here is CATSDLTGPLHF.

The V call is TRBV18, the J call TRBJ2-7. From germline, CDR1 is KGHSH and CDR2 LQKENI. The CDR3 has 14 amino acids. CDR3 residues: CASSPTREGRQQYF.

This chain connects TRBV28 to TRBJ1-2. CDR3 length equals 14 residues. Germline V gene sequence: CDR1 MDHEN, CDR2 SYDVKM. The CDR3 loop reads CASSFDSYYYGYTF.

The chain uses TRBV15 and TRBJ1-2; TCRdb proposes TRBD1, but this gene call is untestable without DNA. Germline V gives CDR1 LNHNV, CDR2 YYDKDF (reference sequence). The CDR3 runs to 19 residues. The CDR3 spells CATSRDGKGSSEYRYGYTF.